This T cell receptor (beta chain) was identified during a study of CD8 T cells in ankylosing spondylitis. The CDR3 runs to 17 residues. Germline V gives CDR1 LGHNA, CDR2 YNFKEQ. Findings and caveats of the study: The clones that were linked to disease were reported to be significantly enriched in matched synovial fluid samples from ankylosing spondylitis patients. Disease-associated clonotypes exhibited CD8+ identity and were relatively infrequent in peripheral blood.

This clonotype was recorded at least ten times. No antigen is known for it. An end of the junction differs from the germline gene, which may be a read error. MiXCR was run by TCRdb on the 5' RACE reads, yielding one entry per CDR3 protein. Of more than 250,000 distinct CDR3 sequences listed, around 10% are singletons. The J gene is TRBJ1-2, the V gene TRBV4-2; D is perhaps TRBD1 (6 bases). The clonotype was recovered from a female donor with ankylosing spondylitis or in good health (not recorded which). Input material: blood, either unsorted or a sorted T cell fraction (not recorded which). This CDR3 reads CASSQDRLGGTKYGYTF. Here the CDR3 DNA reads TGTGCCAGCAGCCAAGATAGGCTCGGGGGCACTAAGTATGGCTACACCTTC.